This TCR beta chain is from a study of OX40 agonist ivuxolimab in advanced cancers. Study in general: Participants could have had prior anti-PD-1, anti-PD-L1 or anti-CTLA-4 therapy, and approximately 37% had some.

V lost 10 bases, J lost 2 bases, and 15 bases lay in between. Germline lookup yields CDR1 ENHRY and CDR2 SYGVKD. The CDR3 runs 14 residues. Only in-frame clones appear in the TCRdb table, and some are missing; sequencing was by immunoSEQ multiplex PCR. The table shows roughly 67,000 clones, with approximately 82% occurring only once. This clone has a single count. The rearrangement joins TRBV10-3 to TRBJ2-1, with D perhaps TRBD1 or TRBD2 (5 bases each). This specimen was CD4+ or CD8+ T cells sorted from blood, taken in a trial of the OX40 agonist ivuxolimab. The TCR comes from an adult with an advanced solid tumor such as melanoma, head and neck, liver or kidney cancer. CDR3 protein: CATNRDGTYNEQFF. CDR3 nucleotides: TGTGCCACCAACCGGGACGGCACCTACAATGAGCAGTTCTTC.